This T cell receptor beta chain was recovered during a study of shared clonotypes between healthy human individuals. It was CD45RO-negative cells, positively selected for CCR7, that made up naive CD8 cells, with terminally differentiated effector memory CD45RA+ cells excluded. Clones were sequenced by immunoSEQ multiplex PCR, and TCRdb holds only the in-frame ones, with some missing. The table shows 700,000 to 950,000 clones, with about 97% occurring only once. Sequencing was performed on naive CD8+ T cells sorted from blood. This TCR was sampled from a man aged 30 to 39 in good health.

The CDR3 DNA reads TGTGCCAGCAGCCGGACTAGCGGGACTGAGCAGTACTTC. Translated, it gives CASSRTSGTEQYF. The chain joins TRBV6-5 to TRBJ2-7, with 12 positions matching TRBD2. This CDR3 has 13 residues. The trim removed 6 bases at V and 7 bases at J, leaving 4 bases unmatched. CDR1 is MNHEY, CDR2 SVGAGI, per germline.